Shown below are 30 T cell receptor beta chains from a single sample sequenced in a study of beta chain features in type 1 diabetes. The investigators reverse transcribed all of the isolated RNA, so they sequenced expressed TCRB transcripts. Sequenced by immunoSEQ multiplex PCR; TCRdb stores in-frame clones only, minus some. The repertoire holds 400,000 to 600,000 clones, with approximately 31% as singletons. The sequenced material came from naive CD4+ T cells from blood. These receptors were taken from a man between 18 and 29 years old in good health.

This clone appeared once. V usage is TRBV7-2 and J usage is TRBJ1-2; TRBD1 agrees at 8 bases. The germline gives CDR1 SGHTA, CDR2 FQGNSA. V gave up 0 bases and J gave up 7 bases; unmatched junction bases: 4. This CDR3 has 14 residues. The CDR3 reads CASSLAGQGVGYTF. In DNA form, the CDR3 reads TGTGCCAGCAGCTTAGCTGGACAGGGAGTTGGCTACACCTTC.

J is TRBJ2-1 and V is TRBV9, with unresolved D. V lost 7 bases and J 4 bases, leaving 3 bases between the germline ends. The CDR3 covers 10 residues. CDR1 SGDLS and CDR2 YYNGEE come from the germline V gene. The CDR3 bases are TGTGCCAGCGGGTACAATGAGCAGTTCTTC. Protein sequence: CASGYNEQFF.

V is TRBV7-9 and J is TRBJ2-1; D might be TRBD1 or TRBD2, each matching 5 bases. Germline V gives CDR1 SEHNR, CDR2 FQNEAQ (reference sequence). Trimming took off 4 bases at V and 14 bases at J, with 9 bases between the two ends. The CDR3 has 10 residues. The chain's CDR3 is CASSYGTEFF. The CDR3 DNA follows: TGTGCCAGCAGCTATGGGACCGAGTTCTTC. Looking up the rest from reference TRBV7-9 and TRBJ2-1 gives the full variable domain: DTGVSQNPRHKITKRGQNVTFRCDPISEHNRLYWYRQTLGQGPEFLTYFQNEAQLEKSRLLSDRFSAERPKGSFSTLEIQRTEQGDSAMYLCASSYGTEFFGPGTRLTVL.

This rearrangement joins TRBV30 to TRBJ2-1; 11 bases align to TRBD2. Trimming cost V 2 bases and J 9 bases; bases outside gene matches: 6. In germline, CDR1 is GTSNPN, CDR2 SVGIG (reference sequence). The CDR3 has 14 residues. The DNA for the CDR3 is TGTGCCTGGAGTAGACTAGCGGGGTGGGGTGAGCAGTTCTTC. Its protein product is CAWSRLAGWGEQFF.

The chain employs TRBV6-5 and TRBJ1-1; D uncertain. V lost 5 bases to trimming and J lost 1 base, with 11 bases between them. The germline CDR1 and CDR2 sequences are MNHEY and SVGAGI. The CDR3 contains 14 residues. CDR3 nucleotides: TGTGCCAGCAGTCCACGGACGCGGAACACTGAAGCTTTCTTT. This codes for CASSPRTRNTEAFF.

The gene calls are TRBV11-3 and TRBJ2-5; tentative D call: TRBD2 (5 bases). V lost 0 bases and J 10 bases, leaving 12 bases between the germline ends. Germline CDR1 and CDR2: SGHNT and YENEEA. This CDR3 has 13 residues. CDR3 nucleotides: TGTGCCAGCAGCTTAGATCGTCTAGCAAGCCAGTACTTC. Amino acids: CASSLDRLASQYF.

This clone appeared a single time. CDR3 amino acids: CASSLEREEDTQYF. CDR3 in DNA: TGCGCCAGCAGCTTGGAGCGGGAGGAGGATACGCAGTATTTT. The chain joins TRBV5-1 to TRBJ2-3; TRBD2 matches at 9 bases. J was trimmed by 6 bases and V by 0 bases; bases with no gene match: 2. The length of the CDR3 is 14 residues. CDR1 is SGHRS and CDR2 is YFSETQ in the germline V gene.

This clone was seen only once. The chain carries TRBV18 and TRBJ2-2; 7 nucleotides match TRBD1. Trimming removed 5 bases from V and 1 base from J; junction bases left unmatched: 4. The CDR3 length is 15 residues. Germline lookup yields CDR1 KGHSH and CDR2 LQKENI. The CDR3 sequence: CASSEDRRNTGELFF. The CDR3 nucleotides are TGTGCCAGCTCAGAGGACAGGAGGAACACCGGGGAGCTGTTTTTT.

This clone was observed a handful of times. The CDR3 protein is CSAKYTEAFF. The CDR3 nucleotides read TGCAGTGCTAAGTACACTGAAGCTTTCTTT. The rearrangement uses TRBV20-1 and TRBJ1-1; D gene uncertain. The CDR3 has 10 residues. Germline CDR1 reads DFQATT; CDR2 reads SNEGSKA (reference sequence). The germline V and J ends were trimmed by 4 bases and 3 bases, with 3 bases remaining between them.

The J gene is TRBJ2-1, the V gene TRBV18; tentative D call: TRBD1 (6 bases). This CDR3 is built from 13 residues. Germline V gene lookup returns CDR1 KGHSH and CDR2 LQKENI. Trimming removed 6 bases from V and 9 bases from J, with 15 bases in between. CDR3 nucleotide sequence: TGTGCCAGCTCCCCCGACAGGCTGCGTGAGCAGTTCTTC. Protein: CASSPDRLREQFF.

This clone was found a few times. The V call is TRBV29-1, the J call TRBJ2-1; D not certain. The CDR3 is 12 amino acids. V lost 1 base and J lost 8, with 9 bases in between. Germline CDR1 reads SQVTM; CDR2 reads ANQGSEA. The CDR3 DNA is TGCAGCGTTGAAGTCGGATGGGATGAGCAGTTCTTC. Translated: CSVEVGWDEQFF.

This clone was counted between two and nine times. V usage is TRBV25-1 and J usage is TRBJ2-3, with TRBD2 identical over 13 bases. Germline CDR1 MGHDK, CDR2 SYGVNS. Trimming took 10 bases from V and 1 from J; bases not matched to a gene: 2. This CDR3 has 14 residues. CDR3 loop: CATGLAGGTDTQYF. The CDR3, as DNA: TGTGCCACCGGACTAGCGGGAGGCACAGATACGCAGTATTTT.

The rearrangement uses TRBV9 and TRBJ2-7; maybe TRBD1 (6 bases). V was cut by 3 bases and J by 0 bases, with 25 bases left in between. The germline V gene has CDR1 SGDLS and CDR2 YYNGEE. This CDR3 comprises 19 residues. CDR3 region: CASSAREQGSVRTSYEQYF. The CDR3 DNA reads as TGTGCCAGCAGCGCGCGAGAACAGGGTAGCGTAAGGACCTCCTACGAGCAGTACTTC. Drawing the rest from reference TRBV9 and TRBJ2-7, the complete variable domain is DSGVTQTPKHLITATGQRVTLRCSPRSGDLSVYWYQQSLDQGLQFLIQYYNGEERAKGNILERFSAQQFPDLHSELNLSSLELGDSALYFCASSAREQGSVRTSYEQYFGPGTRLTVT.

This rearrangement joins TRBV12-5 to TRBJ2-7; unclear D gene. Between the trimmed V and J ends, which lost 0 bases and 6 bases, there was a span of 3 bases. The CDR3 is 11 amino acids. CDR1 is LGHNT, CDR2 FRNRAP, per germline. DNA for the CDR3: TGTGCTAGTGGTTTGGTCCTCGAGCAGTACTTC. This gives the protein CASGLVLEQYF. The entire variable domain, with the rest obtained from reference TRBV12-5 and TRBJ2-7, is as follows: DARVTQTPRHKVTEMGQEVTMRCQPILGHNTVFWYRQTMMQGLELLAYFRNRAPLDDSGMPKDRFSAEMPDATLATLKIQPSEPRDSAVYFCASGLVLEQYFGPGTRLTVT.

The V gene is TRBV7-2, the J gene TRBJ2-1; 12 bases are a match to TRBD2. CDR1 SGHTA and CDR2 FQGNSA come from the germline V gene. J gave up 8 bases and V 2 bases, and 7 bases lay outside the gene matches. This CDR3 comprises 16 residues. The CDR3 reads CASSLHLAGGPYEQFF. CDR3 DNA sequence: TGTGCCAGCAGCTTACACCTAGCGGGAGGGCCCTATGAGCAGTTCTTC.

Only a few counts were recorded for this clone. This chain's CDR3 is CASSPVTGQARNTIYF. The CDR3 nucleotides are TGTGCCAGCTCACCAGTAACGGGACAGGCGCGAAACACCATATATTTT. The V and J genes are TRBV18 and TRBJ1-3; 8 bases map to TRBD1. Per the germline V gene, CDR1 is KGHSH and CDR2 is LQKENI. The CDR3 extends over 16 amino acids. Trimming cost V 2 bases and J 5 bases; bases outside gene matches: 8.

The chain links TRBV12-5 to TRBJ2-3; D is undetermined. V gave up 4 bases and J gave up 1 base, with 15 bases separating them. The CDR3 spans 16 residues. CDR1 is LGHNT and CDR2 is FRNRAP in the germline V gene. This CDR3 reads CASGSPPPGGTDTQYF. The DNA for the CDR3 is TGTGCTAGTGGTTCCCCCCCACCTGGGGGCACAGATACGCAGTATTTT.

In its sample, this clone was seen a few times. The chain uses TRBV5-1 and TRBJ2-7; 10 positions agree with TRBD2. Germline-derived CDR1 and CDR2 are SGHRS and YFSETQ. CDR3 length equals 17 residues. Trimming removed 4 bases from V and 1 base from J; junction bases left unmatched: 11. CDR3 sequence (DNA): TGCGCCAGCAGCGCGTGGACTAGCGGAAGCATGTCCTACGAGCAGTACTTC. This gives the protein CASSAWTSGSMSYEQYF.

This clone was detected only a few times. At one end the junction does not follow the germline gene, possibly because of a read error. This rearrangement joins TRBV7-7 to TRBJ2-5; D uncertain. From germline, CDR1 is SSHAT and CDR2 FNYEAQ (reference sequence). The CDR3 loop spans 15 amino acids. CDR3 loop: CASSRLPGSAETQYF. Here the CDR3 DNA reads TGTGCTAGCAGCCGCTTGCCTGGGTCCGCGGAGACCCAGTACTTC. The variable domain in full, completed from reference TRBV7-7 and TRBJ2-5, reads GAGVSQSPRYKVTKRGQDVTLRCDPISSHATLYWYQQALGQGPEFLTYFNYEAQPDKSGLPSDRFSAERPEGSISTLTIQRTEQRDSAMYRCASSRLPGSAETQYFGPGTRLLVL.

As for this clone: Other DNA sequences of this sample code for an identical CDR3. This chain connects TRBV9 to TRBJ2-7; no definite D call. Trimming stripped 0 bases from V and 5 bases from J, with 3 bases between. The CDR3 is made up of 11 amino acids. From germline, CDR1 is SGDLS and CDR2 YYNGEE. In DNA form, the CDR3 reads TGTGCCAGCAGCGTAGGGGACGAGCAGTACTTC. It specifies CASSVGDEQYF.

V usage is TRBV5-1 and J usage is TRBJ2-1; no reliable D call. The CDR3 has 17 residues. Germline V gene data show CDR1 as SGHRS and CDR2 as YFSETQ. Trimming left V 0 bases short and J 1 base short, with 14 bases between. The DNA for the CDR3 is TGCGCCAGCAGCTTGGGAACTGGCCTCCCTTCCTACAATGAGCAGTTCTTC. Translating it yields CASSLGTGLPSYNEQFF.

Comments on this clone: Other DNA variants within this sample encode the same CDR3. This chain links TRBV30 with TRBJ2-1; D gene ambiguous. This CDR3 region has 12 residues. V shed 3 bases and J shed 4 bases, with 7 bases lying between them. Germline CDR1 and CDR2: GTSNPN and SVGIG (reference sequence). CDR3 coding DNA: TGTGCCTGGAGCTCCACTTACAATGAGCAGTTCTTC. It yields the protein CAWSSTYNEQFF.

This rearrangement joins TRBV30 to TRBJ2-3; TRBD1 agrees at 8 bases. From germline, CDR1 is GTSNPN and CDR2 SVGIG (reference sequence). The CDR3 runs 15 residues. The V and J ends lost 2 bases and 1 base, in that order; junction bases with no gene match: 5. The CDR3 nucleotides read TGTGCCTGGAGTTTGTTGACAGGGGGCACAGATACGCAGTATTTT. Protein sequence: CAWSLLTGGTDTQYF.

This chain's CDR3 is CASSREGQETYEQYF. CDR3 nucleotides: TGTGCCAGCAGCAGGGAGGGACAGGAGACCTACGAGCAGTACTTC. This chain joins TRBV5-8 and TRBJ2-7; D perhaps matches TRBD1 (8 bases). The germline CDR1 and CDR2 sequences are SGHTS and YDEGEE. This CDR3 contains 15 residues. Trimming stripped 4 bases from V and 2 bases from J, with 16 bases between.

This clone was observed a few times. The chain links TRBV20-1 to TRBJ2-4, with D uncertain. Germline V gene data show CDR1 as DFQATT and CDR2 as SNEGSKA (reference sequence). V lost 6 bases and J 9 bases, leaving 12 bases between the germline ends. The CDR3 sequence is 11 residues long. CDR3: CSARLLGIQYF. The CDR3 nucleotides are TGCAGTGCCCGCCTGTTAGGCATTCAGTACTTC.

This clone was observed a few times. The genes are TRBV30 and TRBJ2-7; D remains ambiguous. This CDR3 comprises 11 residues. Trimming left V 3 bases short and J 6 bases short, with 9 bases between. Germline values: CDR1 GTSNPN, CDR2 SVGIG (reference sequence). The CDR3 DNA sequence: TGTGCCTGGAGCCCTCGTCGCGAGCAGTACTTC. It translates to CAWSPRREQYF.

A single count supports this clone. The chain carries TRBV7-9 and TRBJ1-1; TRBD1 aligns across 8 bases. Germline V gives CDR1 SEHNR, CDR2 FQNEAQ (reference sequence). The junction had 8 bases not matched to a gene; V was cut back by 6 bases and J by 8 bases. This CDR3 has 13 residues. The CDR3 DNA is TGTGCCAGCAGGTGGACAGGGCTAACAGAAGCTTTCTTT. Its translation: CASRWTGLTEAFF.

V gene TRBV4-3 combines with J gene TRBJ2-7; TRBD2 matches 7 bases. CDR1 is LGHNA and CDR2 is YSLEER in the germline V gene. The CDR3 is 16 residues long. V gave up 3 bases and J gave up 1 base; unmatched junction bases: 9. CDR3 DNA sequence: TGCGCCAGCAGCCACGCCTTGGGGGGGAGATCCTACGAGCAGTACTTC. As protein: CASSHALGGRSYEQYF.

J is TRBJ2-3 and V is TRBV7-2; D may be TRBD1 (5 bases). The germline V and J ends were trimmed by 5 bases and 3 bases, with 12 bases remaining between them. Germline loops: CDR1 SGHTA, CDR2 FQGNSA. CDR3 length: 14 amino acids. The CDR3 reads CASSPGHDTDTQYF. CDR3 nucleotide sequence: TGTGCCAGCAGCCCTGGACACGATACAGATACGCAGTATTTT. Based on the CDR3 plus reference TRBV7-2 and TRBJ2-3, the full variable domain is GAGVSQSPSNKVTEKGKDVELRCDPISGHTALYWYRQSLGQGLEFLIYFQGNSAPDKSGLPSDRFSAERTGGSVSTLTIQRTQQEDSAVYLCASSPGHDTDTQYFGPGTRLTVL.

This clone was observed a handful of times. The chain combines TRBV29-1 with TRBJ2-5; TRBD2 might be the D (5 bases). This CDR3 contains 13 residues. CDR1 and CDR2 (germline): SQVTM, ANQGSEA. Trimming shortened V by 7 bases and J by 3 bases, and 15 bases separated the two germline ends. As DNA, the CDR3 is TGCAGCGGGCGACGGGGTAGAGAAGAGACCCAGTACTTC. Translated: CSGRRGREETQYF.